The 27 T cell receptor beta chains listed next were all sequenced from one sample in a study of T cells in Graves' hyperthyroidism and ophthalmopathy. Researchers amplified the TCR beta CDR3 regions from RNA transcripts. Researchers ran a first-round RT-PCR on the TCR CDR3 using the HTBI primer set. MiXCR, run by TCRdb on the multiplex PCR reads, gives a single entry per CDR3 protein. The sample records about 210,000 distinct CDR3 sequences, roughly 17% being singletons. Sequencing was performed on blood. The receptors here all came from a man in his fifties or sixties with Graves' hyperthyroidism.

This clonotype appeared many times. This chain links TRBV20-1 with TRBJ2-1, with 9 bases identical to TRBD2. Germline trimming cut 0 bases from V and 7 bases from J; bases unmatched to any gene: 7. Germline CDR1 DFQATT, CDR2 SNEGSKA (reference sequence). The CDR3 extends over 15 amino acids. The CDR3 DNA is TGCAGTGCTAGAGATGTAGCGGGAGTCGGGAATGAGCAGTTCTTC. Protein product: CSARDVAGVGNEQFF.

The chain is built from TRBV24-1 and TRBJ2-5; TRBD2 matches at 7 bases. CDR1 is KGHDR, CDR2 SFDVKD, per germline. The CDR3 runs to 14 residues. Losses at the gene ends were 5 bases for V and 6 bases for J; bases not matched to a gene: 8. The CDR3 nucleotides are TGTGCCACCAGTGCCAGGCGGGGGTCGAAGACCCAGTACTTC. It is translated as CATSARRGSKTQYF.

This clonotype showed up just a few times. The chain recombines TRBV19 with TRBJ2-2; possibly TRBD1 for D (6 bases). Germline V CDR1 and CDR2: LNHDA, SQIVND (reference sequence). Trimming removed 10 bases from V and 6 bases from J, with 21 bases in between. The CDR3 is 15 amino acids. The CDR3 loop reads CATYSLGRGSGELFF. CDR3 nucleotides: TGTGCCACCTACAGCCTGGGCAGGGGATCCGGGGAGCTGTTTTTT.

This clonotype turned up a few times. This chain links TRBV7-9 with TRBJ2-3; 12 bases are shared with TRBD1. The CDR3 has 15 residues. The germline V gene encodes CDR1 SEHNR and CDR2 FQNEAQ (reference sequence). The V segment lost 3 bases and the J segment 5 bases; nucleotides outside the gene matches: 3. The CDR3, as DNA: TGTGCCAGCAGCTTGGGACAGGGGGCGGTAGATACGCAGTATTTT. Translated: CASSLGQGAVDTQYF. Using reference TRBV7-9 and TRBJ2-3 for the parts outside the CDR3, the full variable domain is DTGVSQNPRHKITKRGQNVTFRCDPISEHNRLYWYRQTLGQGPEFLTYFQNEAQLEKSRLLSDRFSAERPKGSFSTLEIQRTEQGDSAMYLCASSLGQGAVDTQYFGPGTRLTVL.

This chain links TRBV4-1 with TRBJ1-2; no reliable D call. Deletions cut 3 bases from V and 4 bases from J, with 15 bases between. This CDR3 is built from 15 residues. Germline CDR1 is MGHRA and CDR2 is YSYEKL. For the CDR3, the DNA is TGCGCCAGCAGCCAGATAGGTCGGCGGACCTATGGCTACACCTTC. It is translated as CASSQIGRRTYGYTF.

For the CDR3, the DNA is TGCGCCAGCAGCTTGGCCTCGGGATTAAGAGGGGCCAACGTCCTGACTTTC. It encodes CASSLASGLRGANVLTF. The V gene is TRBV5-1, the J gene TRBJ2-6; a weak D match, TRBD2 (5 bases). V gave up 0 bases and J gave up 4 bases, with 14 bases separating them. This CDR3 contains 17 residues. The germline V gene encodes CDR1 SGHRS and CDR2 YFSETQ.

This clonotype was seen a handful of times. This may come from a read error, since a much larger clone is one base off. V is TRBV28 and J is TRBJ1-4, with D hard to call. Germline values: CDR1 MDHEN, CDR2 SYDVKM. V was trimmed by 2 bases and J by 8 bases, leaving 12 bases between them. This CDR3 is 14 amino acids long. The CDR3 loop is CASSLIGRNEKLFF. The CDR3 nucleotides read TGTGCCAGCAGTTTAATAGGGAGGAACGAAAAACTGTTTTTT.

Note on this clonotype: This may come from a read error, since a much larger clone is one base off. The chain is built from TRBV7-8 and TRBJ1-5, with 9 bases lining up with TRBD1. The germline CDR1 and CDR2 sequences are SGHVS and FQNEAQ. The CDR3 loop spans 15 amino acids. CDR3 amino acids: CASSLGQGWWQPPHF. CDR3 in DNA: TGTGCCAGCAGCTTGGGACAGGGTTGGTGGCAGCCCCCGCATTTT. The full variable domain, rest sourced from reference TRBV7-8 and TRBJ1-5, is GAGVSQSPRYKVAKRGQDVALRCDPISGHVSLFWYQQALGQGPEFLTYFQNEAQLDKSGLPSDRFFAERPEGSVSTLKIQRTQQEDSAVYLCASSLGQGWWQPPHFGDGTRLSIL.

This clonotype was counted between two and nine times. This chain links TRBV29-1 with TRBJ1-1, with TRBD1 matching 8 bases. The CDR3 has 12 amino acids. Losses at the gene ends were 6 bases for V and 7 bases for J; bases not matched to a gene: 7. Germline V gives CDR1 SQVTM, CDR2 ANQGSEA. The CDR3 loop is CSVRQGAGEAFF. The CDR3 region has the DNA TGCAGCGTGCGTCAGGGGGCGGGTGAAGCTTTCTTT.

In its sample, this clonotype was seen many times. The J gene is TRBJ2-7, the V gene TRBV28, with 8 bases aligning to TRBD2. The V and J ends lost 3 bases and 4 bases, in that order; junction bases with no gene match: 8. This CDR3 has 15 amino acids. From germline, CDR1 is MDHEN and CDR2 SYDVKM. The CDR3 DNA reads as TGTGCCAGCAGTTTTTTACGAGCGGGAGTTTACGAGCAGTACTTC. Protein sequence: CASSFLRAGVYEQYF.

The table lists this clonotype with many counts. V is TRBV28 and J is TRBJ2-7, with a possible D match to TRBD1 (5 bases). The V gene lost 5 bases and the J gene lost 0 bases, with 11 bases spanning the gap. The CDR3 is 14 residues long. Per germline, CDR1 MDHEN and CDR2 SYDVKM. CDR3 sequence: CASSKDSDSYEQYF. The CDR3 DNA reads as TGTGCCAGCAGTAAAGACAGTGACTCCTACGAGCAGTACTTC.

This clonotype has ten or more counts. The rearrangement links TRBV6-1 to TRBJ2-7; D is possibly TRBD2 (6 bases). Trimming pared 4 bases from V and 1 base from J, leaving 14 bases between. The CDR3 is 15 amino acids. The V gene's germline CDR1 is MNHNS and CDR2 SASEGT. The CDR3 bases are TGTGCCAGCAGTGTTAGCGGAATGGGATCCTACGAGCAGTACTTC. The encoded protein is CASSVSGMGSYEQYF.

J is TRBJ2-5 and V is TRBV5-1; 10 positions match TRBD1. V lost 4 bases to trimming and J lost 4 bases; unmatched junction nucleotides: 7. There are 15 residues in the CDR3. Per the germline V gene, CDR1 is SGHRS and CDR2 is YFSETQ. CDR3 in amino acids: CASSNPGQGIETQYF. CDR3 nucleotide sequence: TGCGCCAGCAGCAATCCGGGACAGGGGATAGAGACCCAGTACTTC. The full variable domain, rest sourced from reference TRBV5-1 and TRBJ2-5, is KAGVTQTPRYLIKTRGQQVTLSCSPISGHRSVSWYQQTPGQGLQFLFEYFSETQRNKGNFPGRFSGRQFSNSRSEMNVSTLELGDSALYLCASSNPGQGIETQYFGPGTRLLVL.

This chain links TRBV6-2 or TRBV6-3 with TRBJ1-1; no clear D. Germline V lookup: CDR1 MNHEY, CDR2 SVGEGT. CDR3 length equals 14 residues. V gave up 2 bases and J gave up 0 bases, with 7 bases separating them. The CDR3 loop is CASSYITLNTEAFF. The CDR3 bases are TGTGCCAGCAGTTACATTACCTTGAACACTGAAGCTTTCTTT.

J is TRBJ1-5 and V is TRBV12-3 or TRBV12-4; D is undetermined. The ends were cut back, 7 bases at V and 5 bases at J, with 9 bases in the middle. The CDR3 is made up of 12 amino acids. CDR3 DNA: TGTGCCAGCACCCAAAGGGATCAGCCCCAGCATTTT. Translating it yields CASTQRDQPQHF.

This clonotype occurred many times. This chain joins TRBV7-2 and TRBJ2-7; 7 bases map to TRBD2. CDR3 size: 15 residues. V lost 5 bases, J lost 7 bases, and 14 bases stayed unmatched. The germline V gene encodes CDR1 SGHTA and CDR2 FQGNSA. The CDR3 region is CASSEAGTPVREQYF. CDR3 nucleotides: TGTGCCAGCAGCGAAGCGGGGACTCCGGTAAGGGAGCAGTACTTC.

The CDR3 sequence is CASQERPDSYEQYF. Written as DNA, the CDR3 is TGTGCCAGCCAGGAGCGACCAGACTCCTACGAGCAGTACTTC. J is TRBJ2-7 and V is TRBV2; unclear D gene. CDR1 SNHLY and CDR2 FYNNEI come from the germline V gene. This CDR3 contains 14 residues. Trimming removed 8 bases from V and 0 bases from J, with 14 bases in between.

V gene TRBV2 combines with J gene TRBJ2-3; 9 positions match TRBD2. The CDR3 is 18 residues long. J was trimmed by 0 bases and V by 0 bases; bases with no gene match: 7. Germline CDR1 and CDR2: SNHLY and FYNNEI. CDR3 DNA sequence: TGTGCCAGCAGTGAAGCCTCCCTTAGCGGGAGTAGCACAGATACGCAGTATTTT. This encodes CASSEASLSGSSTDTQYF.

This clonotype was picked up many times. The chain links TRBV20-1 to TRBJ1-6; 7 positions agree with TRBD1. Trimming cost V 1 base and J 0 bases; bases outside gene matches: 6. Germline V lookup: CDR1 DFQATT, CDR2 SNEGSKA (reference sequence). This CDR3 comprises 17 residues. In DNA, the CDR3 is TGCAGTGCTAGAGGCGACAGGGTTAGCTCCTATAATTCACCCCTCCACTTT. Amino acids: CSARGDRVSSYNSPLHF.

This clonotype has a count of ten or more. The chain couples TRBV7-9 to TRBJ2-2; 8 bases are shared with TRBD1. The CDR3 totals 16 residues. V gave up 5 bases and J gave up 6 bases; unmatched junction bases: 11. CDR1 is SEHNR and CDR2 is FQNEAQ in the germline V gene (reference sequence). The CDR3, as DNA: TGTGCCAGCAGCCCATCACCGGGACAGGACGCCGGGGAGCTGTTTTTT. Its translation: CASSPSPGQDAGELFF.

This clonotype was observed at least ten times. The chain couples TRBV28 to TRBJ2-7; D remains ambiguous. The CDR3 loop spans 16 amino acids. The V and J ends lost 3 bases and 0 bases respectively, with 15 bases between them. The V gene's germline CDR1 is MDHEN and CDR2 SYDVKM. This CDR3 reads CASSFYKGSDSYEQYF. CDR3 DNA sequence: TGTGCCAGCAGTTTCTATAAAGGCTCTGACTCCTACGAGCAGTACTTC. The full variable domain, completed using reference TRBV28 and TRBJ2-7, is DVKVTQSSRYLVKRTGEKVFLECVQDMDHENMFWYRQDPGLGLRLIYFSYDVKMKEKGDIPEGYSVSREKKERFSLILESASTNQTSMYLCASSFYKGSDSYEQYFGPGTRLTVT.

The chain employs TRBV6-1 and TRBJ2-7; a weak D match, TRBD1 (6 bases). Germline CDR1 and CDR2: MNHNS and SASEGT. The length of the CDR3 is 14 residues. V lost 5 bases to trimming and J lost 4 bases, with 15 bases between them. The CDR3 protein is CASSPGTSTYEQYF. CDR3 bases: TGTGCCAGCAGTCCCGGGACAAGTACGTACGAGCAGTACTTC.

Ten or more counts support this clonotype. This chain links TRBV7-2 with TRBJ2-7; D is unclear. This CDR3 is built from 14 residues. The V gene's germline CDR1 is SGHTA and CDR2 FQGNSA. V lost 1 base and J 2 bases, leaving 9 bases between the germline ends. CDR3 loop: CASSLEGHTYEQYF. The DNA for the CDR3 is TGTGCCAGCAGCTTAGAAGGCCATACCTACGAGCAGTACTTC.

At least ten counts were recorded for this clonotype. The V gene is TRBV28, the J gene TRBJ2-3; 8 bases fit TRBD2. Germline CDR1 MDHEN, CDR2 SYDVKM. The V and J ends lost 3 bases and 4 bases, in that order; junction bases with no gene match: 12. This CDR3 is 17 amino acids long. The CDR3 coding sequence is TGTGCCAGCAGTTTTCGTCCGCCGGGAGGGCCATCAGATACGCAGTATTTT. Protein sequence: CASSFRPPGGPSDTQYF.

The chain combines TRBV2 with TRBJ2-1; maybe TRBD2 (5 bases). Germline loops: CDR1 SNHLY, CDR2 FYNNEI. The CDR3 is made up of 15 amino acids. Trimming shortened V by 5 bases and J by 6 bases, and 17 bases separated the two germline ends. The CDR3 region has the DNA TGTGCCAGCAGTCCTCGACTAATCAGTATCAATGAGCAGTTCTTC. Protein: CASSPRLISINEQFF.

The table lists this clonotype with many counts. V is TRBV11-2 and J is TRBJ2-2, with unresolved D. Per the germline V gene, CDR1 is SGHAT and CDR2 is FQNNGV. Between the trimmed V and J ends, which lost 1 base and 3 bases, there was a span of 6 bases. This CDR3 comprises 14 residues. Here the CDR3 DNA reads TGTGCCAGCAGCTTAGGCGCTCACACCGGGGAGCTGTTTTTT. The encoded protein is CASSLGAHTGELFF.

This sequence joins TRBV5-5 and TRBJ2-7; D perhaps matches TRBD1 (6 bases). V lost 1 base, J lost 4 bases, and 15 bases lay in between. The CDR3 loop spans 15 amino acids. The V gene's germline CDR1 is SGHKS and CDR2 YYEKEE (reference sequence). CDR3 coding DNA: TGTGCCAGCAGCTTGTATCGGGACATCATTTACGAGCAGTACTTC. Protein sequence: CASSLYRDIIYEQYF.